This TCR beta chain was recovered during a study of T cells after yellow fever vaccination. Study details: Some fractions had low cell numbers, and these were prepared with SMART-Seq v4 Ultra Low Input.

TCRdb redid the calling of the 5' RACE reads with MiXCR, one entry per CDR3 protein. Of roughly 300,000 distinct CDR3 sequences in the sample, about 7.8% were seen once. The CDR3 totals 14 residues. The germline V gene encodes CDR1 SGHTA and CDR2 FQGNSA. V shed 1 base and J shed 6 bases, with 12 bases lying between them. Study-level findings and limits: Re-detected after boosting: most primary clones, more than 95% of CD4 and 80% to 90% of CD8. By day 5 rather than day 15, the secondary response had peaked, though it was weaker. Some clonotypes were seen in both the CD4 and the CD8 compartments. These made up a small share and likely arose from convergent recombination.

About this clonotype: Its antigen is still unknown.

This sequence originates from a man in his late teens or twenties who received the YFV17D yellow fever vaccine. The sequencing here drew on PBMCs, taken roughly 45 days after the first yellow fever vaccination. The rearrangement uses TRBV7-2 and TRBJ1-1, with D tentatively TRBD1 (5 bases). The CDR3, as DNA: TGTGCCAGCAGCTTAGGGGGGGGGGTAGCTGAAGCTTTCTTT. Translation: CASSLGGGVAEAFF.